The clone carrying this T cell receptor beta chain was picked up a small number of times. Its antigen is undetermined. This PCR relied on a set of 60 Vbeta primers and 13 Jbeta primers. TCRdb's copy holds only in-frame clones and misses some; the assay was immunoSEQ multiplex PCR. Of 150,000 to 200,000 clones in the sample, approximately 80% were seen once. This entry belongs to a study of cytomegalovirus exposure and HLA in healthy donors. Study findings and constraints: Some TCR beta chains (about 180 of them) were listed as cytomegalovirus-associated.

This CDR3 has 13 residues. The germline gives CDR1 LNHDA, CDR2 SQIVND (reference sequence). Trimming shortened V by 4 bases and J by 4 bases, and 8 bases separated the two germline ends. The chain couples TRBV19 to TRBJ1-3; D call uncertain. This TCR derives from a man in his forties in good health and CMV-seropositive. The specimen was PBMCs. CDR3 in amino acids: CASSNQIGNTIYF. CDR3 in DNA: TGTGCCAGTAGTAACCAGATCGGAAACACCATATATTTT.